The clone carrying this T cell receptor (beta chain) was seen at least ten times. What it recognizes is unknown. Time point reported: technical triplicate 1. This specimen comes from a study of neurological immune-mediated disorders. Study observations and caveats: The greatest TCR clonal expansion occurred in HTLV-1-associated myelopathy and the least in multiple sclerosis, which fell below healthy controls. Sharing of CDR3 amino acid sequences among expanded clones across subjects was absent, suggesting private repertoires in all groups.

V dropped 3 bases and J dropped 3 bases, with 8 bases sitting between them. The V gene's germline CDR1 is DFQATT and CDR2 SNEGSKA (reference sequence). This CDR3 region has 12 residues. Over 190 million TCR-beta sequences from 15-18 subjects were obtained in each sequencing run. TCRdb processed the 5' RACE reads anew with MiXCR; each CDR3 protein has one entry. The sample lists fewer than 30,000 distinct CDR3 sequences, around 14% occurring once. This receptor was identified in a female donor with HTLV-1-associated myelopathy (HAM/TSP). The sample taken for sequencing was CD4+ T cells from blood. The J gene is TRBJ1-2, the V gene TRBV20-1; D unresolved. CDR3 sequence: CSASLSDYGYTF. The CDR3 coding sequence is TGCAGTGCTAGTCTGTCGGACTATGGCTACACCTTC.